Shown below are 24 T cell receptor beta chains from a single sample sequenced in a study of shared clonotypes between healthy human individuals (dated by TCRdb to about 2020). Library creation used the immunoSEQ multiplex PCR assay. TCRdb provides this immuneACCESS table in a form limited to in-frame rearrangements. Some clones are lacking; in checked studies, under half of them reflect an unresolved V gene, and why the rest are absent is not known. For this sample the table gives approximately 2,000,000 clones, of which around 90% were detected only once. About 0.36% of the sample comes from the top ten. Sequencing was performed on naive CD4+ T cells from PBMCs. Per the publication, the cell subset or site label means: CD45RA+ positively selected. The origin of the receptors is a man aged 18-30 years in good health. Some clones in this sample may be carry-over from other donors' samples.

The V gene is TRBV7-3, the J gene TRBJ2-2; tentative D call: TRBD1 (6 bases). CDR1 and CDR2 (germline): SGHTA, FQGTGA. The ends were cut back, 5 bases at V and 5 bases at J, with 15 bases in the middle. The CDR3 runs 15 residues. The CDR3 loop reads CASSVDSTGTGELFF. CDR3 DNA: TGTGCCAGCAGCGTCGACAGTACAGGGACCGGGGAGCTGTTTTTT.

The V gene is TRBV30, the J gene TRBJ2-7, with unresolved D. V gave up 2 bases and J gave up 2 bases, with 7 bases separating them. This CDR3 spans 12 amino acids. Germline-derived CDR1 and CDR2 are GTSNPN and SVGIG (reference sequence). This chain's CDR3 is CAWSTVTYEQYF. The CDR3 DNA reads as TGTGCCTGGAGTACTGTAACCTACGAGCAGTACTTC.

This clone was seen once. J is TRBJ1-3 and V is TRBV18; 7 bases map to TRBD1. The CDR3 is 13 residues long. Per germline, CDR1 KGHSH and CDR2 LQKENI. V lost 8 bases, J lost 4 bases, and 5 bases stayed unmatched. DNA for the CDR3: TGTGCCAGCCCCTGGGACAGCGGAAACACCATATATTTT. Translating gives CASPWDSGNTIYF.

The rearrangement links TRBV28 to TRBJ1-4; D unresolved. The germline V gene has CDR1 MDHEN and CDR2 SYDVKM. The CDR3 runs to 14 residues. V was cut by 2 bases and J by 2 bases, with 6 bases left in between. In DNA, the CDR3 is TGTGCCAGCAGTTTAAGCCGGACTAATGAAAAACTGTTTTTT. Residues: CASSLSRTNEKLFF.

The chain carries TRBV18 and TRBJ1-6, with D hard to call. Trimming left V 1 base short and J 5 bases short, with 6 bases between. The CDR3 is 14 amino acids. Looked up from germline, CDR1 is KGHSH and CDR2 is LQKENI. In DNA, the CDR3 is TGTGCCAGCTCACCACGTCGGGATAATTCACCCCTCCACTTT. Translating it yields CASSPRRDNSPLHF.

Here the CDR3 reads CASSQALGQGVYEQYF. In nucleotides, the CDR3 is TGCGCCAGCAGCCAAGCTCTAGGACAGGGGGTCTACGAGCAGTACTTC. The rearrangement joins TRBV4-1 to TRBJ2-7; 10 bases are a match to TRBD1. The CDR3 covers 16 residues. Germline V CDR1 and CDR2: MGHRA, YSYEKL. The junction had 6 bases not matched to a gene; V was cut back by 1 base and J by 3 bases.

This chain links TRBV27 with TRBJ2-5, with 10 bases identical to TRBD2. The CDR3 has 17 residues. After removal of 2 bases from V and 4 bases from J, the junction contained 10 bases not matched to a gene. The germline V gene encodes CDR1 MNHEY and CDR2 SMNVEV (reference sequence). The DNA for the CDR3 is TGTGCCAGCAGTTTAAAGTCTAGCGGGAGACTCCGAGAGACCCAGTACTTC. Translated, it gives CASSLKSSGRLRETQYF.

The CDR3 DNA reads as TGCGCCAGCAGCCGATCATGGACAGGGCCTGAAGGAGGAAACACCATATATTTT. Protein: CASSRSWTGPEGGNTIYF. This chain connects TRBV4-1 to TRBJ1-3; 8 nucleotides agree with TRBD1. Germline values: CDR1 MGHRA, CDR2 YSYEKL. CDR3 length equals 18 residues. V lost 4 bases to trimming and J lost 4 bases; unmatched junction nucleotides: 15.

This CDR3 is CASSLALGIYEQYF. The CDR3 DNA reads as TGTGCCAGCAGCTTAGCGCTTGGGATCTACGAGCAGTACTTC. The gene calls are TRBV7-6 and TRBJ2-7; D is uncertain. The ends were cut back, 0 bases at V and 3 bases at J, with 9 bases in the middle. The CDR3 runs 14 residues. The germline V gene encodes CDR1 SGHVS and CDR2 FNYEAQ.

V gene TRBV7-2 combines with J gene TRBJ2-7; possible D gene TRBD2, 7 bases. The CDR3 runs 13 residues. Looked up from germline, CDR1 is SGHTA and CDR2 is FQGNSA. The ends were cut back, 3 bases at V and 7 bases at J, with 13 bases in the middle. In DNA form, the CDR3 reads TGTGCCAGCAGCTTCGGGGGGCCTGGTGAGCAGTACTTC. This gives the protein CASSFGGPGEQYF.

This chain uses TRBV10-3 with TRBJ2-1; D ambiguous. Looked up from germline, CDR1 is ENHRY and CDR2 is SYGVKD. The CDR3 sequence is 12 residues long. Trimming pared 7 bases from V and 4 bases from J, leaving 8 bases between. The CDR3 DNA follows: TGTGCCATCATGGGCGGATACAATGAGCAGTTCTTC. Translating gives CAIMGGYNEQFF.

This chain links TRBV6-6 with TRBJ2-2; 10 positions agree with TRBD1. Trimming at V came to 6 bases and at J to 6 bases, leaving 7 bases not matched to a gene. CDR1 and CDR2 (germline): MNHNY, SVGAGI (reference sequence). The CDR3 totals 15 residues. CDR3 loop: CASSPGQGTAGELFF. CDR3 nucleotide sequence: TGTGCCAGCAGCCCGGGACAGGGGACCGCCGGGGAGCTGTTTTTT.

This chain links TRBV27 with TRBJ2-6; D not certain. The CDR3 sequence is 15 residues long. Trimming stripped 6 bases from V and 1 base from J, with 10 bases between. In germline, CDR1 is MNHEY, CDR2 SMNVEV (reference sequence). The CDR3 reads CASSASWSGANVLTF. As DNA, the CDR3 is TGTGCCAGCAGCGCAAGTTGGTCTGGGGCCAACGTCCTGACTTTC.

Only a few counts were recorded for this clone. The chain links TRBV6-5 to TRBJ2-1; TRBD1 matches at 9 bases. The germline V gene has CDR1 MNHEY and CDR2 SVGAGI. The CDR3 totals 13 residues. The V gene end was trimmed by 6 bases and the J gene end by 8 bases; junction bases not matched to a gene: 5. CDR3 sequence (DNA): TGTGCCAGCAGGAGAAGGGACAGGGATGAGCAGTTCTTC. Encoded protein: CASRRRDRDEQFF.

The chain uses TRBV4-3 and TRBJ1-1; D ambiguous. CDR3 length: 14 residues. Deletions cut 1 base from V and 3 bases from J, with 9 bases between. Germline V lookup: CDR1 LGHNA, CDR2 YSLEER. The CDR3 sequence is CASSQVFWDTEAFF. The CDR3, as DNA: TGCGCCAGCAGCCAAGTTTTTTGGGACACTGAAGCTTTCTTT.

V and J are TRBV19 and TRBJ1-5, with D maybe TRBD1 (5 bases). Germline values: CDR1 LNHDA, CDR2 SQIVND (reference sequence). The V and J ends lost 8 bases and 7 bases respectively, with 21 bases between them. The CDR3 contains 15 residues. CDR3 in DNA: TGTGCCAGTTCTGGTGGGGACGGGAGGGACCAGCCCCAGCATTTT. This codes for CASSGGDGRDQPQHF.

The chain recombines TRBV9 with TRBJ2-7; TRBD1 matches at 12 bases. Germline CDR1 reads SGDLS; CDR2 reads YYNGEE. Trimming took 1 base from V and 5 from J; bases not matched to a gene: 7. There are 16 residues in the CDR3. The CDR3 region has the DNA TGTGCCAGCAGCGTAAGGGGACAGGGGGCGTTGCACGAGCAGTACTTC. Translation: CASSVRGQGALHEQYF.

Here the CDR3 reads CASSDRGSYEQYF. Here the CDR3 DNA reads TGTGCCAGCAGCGACAGGGGGTCCTACGAGCAGTACTTC. The rearrangement joins TRBV7-9 to TRBJ2-7, with 9 bases fitting TRBD1. J lost 1 base, V lost 5 bases, and 0 bases had no gene match. The V gene's germline CDR1 is SEHNR and CDR2 FQNEAQ (reference sequence). This CDR3 is built from 13 residues.

V usage is TRBV6-6 and J usage is TRBJ1-3; TRBD1 matches 7 bases. CDR1 is MNHNY and CDR2 is SVGAGI in the germline V gene (reference sequence). The trim removed 6 bases at V and 0 bases at J, leaving 8 bases unmatched. The CDR3 extends over 16 amino acids. Written as DNA, the CDR3 is TGTGCCAGCAGGAAGACAGGGCAAACCTCTGGAAACACCATATATTTT. This sequence encodes CASRKTGQTSGNTIYF.

With respect to this clone: Other DNA sequences in the same sample also yield this CDR3. This chain joins TRBV18 and TRBJ2-1; no clear D gene. This CDR3 is 13 amino acids long. The germline gives CDR1 KGHSH, CDR2 LQKENI. Trimming took 4 bases from V and 0 from J, leaving 4 bases between them. CDR3 loop: CASSLSSYNEQFF. CDR3 in DNA: TGTGCCAGCTCACTAAGCTCCTACAATGAGCAGTTCTTC.

This CDR3 reads CASSGTSPQSSYEQYF. In nucleotides, the CDR3 is TGTGCCAGCAGTGGGACTAGCCCTCAATCCTCCTACGAGCAGTACTTC. The chain joins TRBV28 to TRBJ2-7; 9 bases fit TRBD2. J gave up 0 bases and V 5 bases, and 8 bases lay outside the gene matches. CDR3 size: 16 residues. The germline gives CDR1 MDHEN, CDR2 SYDVKM.

The V and J genes are TRBV4-3 and TRBJ2-5, with D perhaps TRBD2 (6 bases). This CDR3 has 15 amino acids. V was pared by 1 base and J by 5 bases, with 14 bases between. Germline V gene sequence: CDR1 LGHNA, CDR2 YSLEER. The chain's CDR3 is CASSQGQGAGETQYF. CDR3 sequence (DNA): TGCGCCAGCAGCCAAGGTCAGGGCGCGGGGGAGACCCAGTACTTC.

The genes are TRBV11-2 and TRBJ2-3, with D perhaps being TRBD1 or TRBD2 (5 bases each). The ends were cut back, 8 bases at V and 4 bases at J, with 10 bases in the middle. This CDR3 is built from 12 residues. Germline lookup yields CDR1 SGHAT and CDR2 FQNNGV. The CDR3 coding sequence is TGTGCCAGCTCCCAGGGAGCAGATACGCAGTATTTT. It is translated as CASSQGADTQYF.

The V call is TRBV11-2, the J call TRBJ2-7; 13 nucleotides match TRBD2. The length of the CDR3 is 15 residues. With 5 bases clipped from V and 4 bases from J, the junction kept 5 bases outside the gene matches. Germline V gene lookup returns CDR1 SGHAT and CDR2 FQNNGV. For the CDR3, the DNA is TGTGCCAGCAGCATAAGGACTAGCGGGAGTTACGAGCAGTACTTC. Amino acids: CASSIRTSGSYEQYF.